This note documents a single T cell receptor beta chain sequence. These data originate in a study of blood T cell repertoires in COVID-19. Study overall: From the United States, Italy and Spain came samples of acute and convalescent COVID-19. From T cells, B-cell-depleted T cells, or PBMCs came the material, which was cDNA or gDNA.

J lost 4 bases, V lost 9 bases, and 9 bases had no gene match. This CDR3 region has 14 residues. Germline CDR1 and CDR2: LNHDA and SQIVND (reference sequence). In the original analysis: Estimation of nucleated cell counts relied on the amplification of reference gene primers. Only in-frame clones appear in the TCRdb table, and some are missing; sequencing was by immunoSEQ multiplex PCR. V and J calls and clone size are copied from that table; D and trimming were computed from the DNA. Of about 130,000 clones listed, 55% to 75% are singletons. This chain uses TRBV19 with TRBJ1-5; 7 bases agree with TRBD1. This receptor was obtained from a woman in her 70s with acute or convalescent COVID-19. The sequenced sample consisted of peripheral blood. The DNA for the CDR3 is TGTGCCAGCGAAACAGGGGTTGGAAATCAGCCCCAGCATTTT. The encoded protein is CASETGVGNQPQHF. The full variable domain, with the rest looked up from reference TRBV19 and TRBJ1-5, is DGGITQSPKYLFRKEGQNVTLSCEQNLNHDAMYWYRQDPGQGLRLIYYSQIVNDFQKGDIAEGYSVSREKKESFPLTVTSAQKNPTAFYLCASETGVGNQPQHFGDGTRLSIL.